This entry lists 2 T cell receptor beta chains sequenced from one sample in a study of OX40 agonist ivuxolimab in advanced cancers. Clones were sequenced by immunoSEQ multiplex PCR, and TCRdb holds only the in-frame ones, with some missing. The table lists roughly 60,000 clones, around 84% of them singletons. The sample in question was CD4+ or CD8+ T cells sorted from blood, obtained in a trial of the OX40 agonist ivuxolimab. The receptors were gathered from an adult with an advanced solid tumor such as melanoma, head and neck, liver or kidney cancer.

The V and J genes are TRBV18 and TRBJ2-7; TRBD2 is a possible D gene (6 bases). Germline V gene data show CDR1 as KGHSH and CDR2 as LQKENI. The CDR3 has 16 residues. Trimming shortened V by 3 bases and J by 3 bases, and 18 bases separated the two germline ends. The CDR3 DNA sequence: TGTGCCAGCTCACCCGTTAGACAATATAGCGGCTACGAGCAGTACTTC. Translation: CASSPVRQYSGYEQYF.

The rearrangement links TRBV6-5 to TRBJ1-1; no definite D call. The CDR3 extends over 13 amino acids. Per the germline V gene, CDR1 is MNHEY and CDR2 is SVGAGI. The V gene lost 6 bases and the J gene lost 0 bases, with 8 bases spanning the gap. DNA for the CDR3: TGTGCCAGCAGGGAGGGAATGAACACTGAAGCTTTCTTT. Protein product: CASREGMNTEAFF.